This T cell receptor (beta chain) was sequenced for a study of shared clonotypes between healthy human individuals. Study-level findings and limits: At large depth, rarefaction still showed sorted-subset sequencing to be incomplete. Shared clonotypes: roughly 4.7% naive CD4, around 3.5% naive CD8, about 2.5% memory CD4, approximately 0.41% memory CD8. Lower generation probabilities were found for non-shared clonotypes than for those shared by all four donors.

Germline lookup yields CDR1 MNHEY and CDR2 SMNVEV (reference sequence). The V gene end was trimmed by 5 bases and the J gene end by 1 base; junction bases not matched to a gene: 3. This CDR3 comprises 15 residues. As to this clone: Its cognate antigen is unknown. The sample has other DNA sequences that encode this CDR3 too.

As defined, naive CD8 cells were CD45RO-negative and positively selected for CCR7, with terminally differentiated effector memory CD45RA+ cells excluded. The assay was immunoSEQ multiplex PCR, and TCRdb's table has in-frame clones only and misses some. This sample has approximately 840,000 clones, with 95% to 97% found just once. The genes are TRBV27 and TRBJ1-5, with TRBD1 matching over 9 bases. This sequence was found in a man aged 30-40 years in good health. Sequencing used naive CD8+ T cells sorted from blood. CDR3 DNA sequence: TGTGCCAGCAGTCTAGGGACAGGGAGCAATCAGCCCCAGCATTTT. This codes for CASSLGTGSNQPQHF.